This T cell receptor beta chain was captured by sequencing in a study of T cell changes during pregnancy in multiple sclerosis. Profiled with immunoSEQ multiplex PCR; TCRdb holds only in-frame clones, not every one. The data contain some 40,000 clones, approximately 90% of them singletons. The germline gives CDR1 LGHNA, CDR2 YSLEER. There are 15 residues in the CDR3. V lost 4 bases to trimming and J lost 2 bases, with 15 bases between them. The chain combines TRBV4-3 with TRBJ2-7, with a weak D call TRBD1 (5 bases). This sequence originates from a female donor with multiple sclerosis, enrolled in a pregnancy study. Sample: CD4+ T cells from peripheral blood mononuclear cells, taken in the third trimester of pregnancy. The CDR3 DNA follows: TGCGCCAGCAGCCGAAGCACAGGCTCAACCTACGAGCAGTACTTC. Protein sequence: CASSRSTGSTYEQYF.